This T cell receptor (beta chain) is drawn from a study of vaccination and CD4 T cells after COVID-19. Study context: The authors exposed cells to overlapping spike peptides derived from SARS-CoV-2, HCoV-NL63, HCoV-OC43 and HCoV-229E.

As regards this clonotype: Its antigen remains unidentified.

The treatment is: approximately 9-day PBMC culture with coronavirus spike peptide pools or control peptides (ViraFEST assay). Medium was half-exchanged with fresh IL-2 medium on days 3 and 7. V dropped 3 bases and J dropped 7 bases, with 7 bases sitting between them. Germline CDR1 is LNHDA and CDR2 is SQIVND (reference sequence). The CDR3 totals 11 residues. Cultured CD4+ T cell DNA underwent sequencing with the Oncomine TCR Beta short-read assay. TCRdb itself ran the PCR reads through MiXCR, one entry per CDR3 protein. The sample holds under 20,000 distinct CDR3 sequences, 54% seen once. The source is a human donor who had recovered from COVID-19. V usage is TRBV19 and J usage is TRBJ2-7; D gene unclear. The specimen was CD4+ T cells from blood, cultured in vitro. CDR3 amino acids: CASSIRAEQYF. The CDR3 DNA follows: TGTGCCAGTAGTATTCGGGCTGAGCAGTACTTC.